This T cell receptor (beta chain) was obtained from a study of T cells after yellow fever vaccination. 5'RACE template switching added a universal primer site and UMIs to TCR cDNA. A single record per CDR3 protein comes from TCRdb applying MiXCR to the 5' RACE reads. The sample lists 200,000 to 300,000 distinct CDR3 sequences; around 3.5% were seen once. This clonotype showed up many times. The CDR3 extends over 15 amino acids. Trimming left V 3 bases short and J 4 bases short, with 15 bases between. Germline CDR1 reads LGHNA; CDR2 reads YNFKEQ. Sample: PBMCs, taken 15 days after the yellow fever booster vaccination. This TCR was recovered from a man aged 18-30 years who received the YFV17D yellow fever vaccine. This rearrangement joins TRBV4-2 to TRBJ1-2, with D unclear. CDR3 region: CASSQPLPGVYGYTF. As DNA, the CDR3 is TGTGCCAGCAGCCAGCCCTTACCCGGGGTCTATGGCTACACCTTC.